Below, 9 T cell receptor beta chains from the same sample are listed, as sequenced in a study of cytomegalovirus exposure and HLA in healthy donors. 60 Vbeta and 13 Jbeta primers were used in PCR. Repertoires were generated with immunoSEQ multiplex PCR, while TCRdb's copy carries only in-frame clones and drops some. Found here are under 200,000 clones, roughly two thirds of them singletons; the top ten hold about 2.5%. Sequenced material: PBMCs. The source is a woman aged 40 to 55 in good health and CMV-seropositive.

This rearrangement joins TRBV20-1 to TRBJ2-1; D is unresolved. The V end was cut by 6 bases, the J end by 4 bases, with 7 bases between. The CDR3 loop spans 11 amino acids. Per the germline V gene, CDR1 is DFQATT and CDR2 is SNEGSKA (reference sequence). The CDR3 DNA reads TGCAGTGCGGGCTCGTACAATGAGCAGTTCTTC. Its translation is CSAGSYNEQFF.

The V and J genes are TRBV4-2 and TRBJ1-1, with D possibly matching TRBD1 (5 bases). V gave up 0 bases and J gave up 0 bases, with 14 bases separating them. Germline CDR1 LGHNA, CDR2 YNFKEQ. There are 17 residues in the CDR3. CDR3 DNA: TGTGCCAGCAGCCAAGATCCGCAGGGTGGGATGAACACTGAAGCTTTCTTT. Its translation: CASSQDPQGGMNTEAFF.

J is TRBJ1-5 and V is TRBV6-1; tentatively, D is TRBD1 (5 bases). Trimming took off 11 bases at V and 3 bases at J, with 17 bases between the two ends. The germline CDR1 and CDR2 sequences are MNHNS and SASEGT. This CDR3 comprises 14 residues. CDR3 coding DNA: TGTGCCGTTACCCGACGGGGGGACAATCAGCCCCAGCATTTT. This sequence encodes CAVTRRGDNQPQHF.

The chain employs TRBV28 and TRBJ1-2, with TRBD1 matching 8 bases. This CDR3 has 15 amino acids. With 2 bases clipped from V and 7 bases from J, the junction kept 9 bases outside the gene matches. Germline V gene data show CDR1 as MDHEN and CDR2 as SYDVKM. The CDR3 loop is CASSLAGQGRVGYTF. CDR3 DNA sequence: TGTGCCAGCAGTTTAGCCGGACAGGGACGGGTTGGCTACACCTTC.

As for this clone: One end of the junction varies from germline; a read error may be responsible. This chain uses TRBV6-4 with TRBJ1-5; D perhaps matches TRBD1 (5 bases). The V gene's germline CDR1 is MRHNA and CDR2 SNTAGT. The CDR3 contains 12 residues. CDR3 sequence reads: CASSTQVKPQNF. DNA for the CDR3: TGTGCCAGCAGTACACAGGTCAAGCCCCAGAATTTT.

A few counts support this clone. The chain uses TRBV28 and TRBJ1-2, with TRBD1 matching over 9 bases. Trimming removed 7 bases from V and 2 bases from J; junction bases left unmatched: 5. Germline CDR1 reads MDHEN; CDR2 reads SYDVKM. This CDR3 comprises 14 residues. The CDR3 DNA sequence: TGTGCCAGCACCTTGGGACAGGGAAACTATGGCTACACCTTC. This encodes CASTLGQGNYGYTF.

DNA of the CDR3: TGTGCCAGCAGCTCAGGACATAATGGCTACACCTTC. Translating it yields CASSSGHNGYTF. The chain joins TRBV9 to TRBJ1-2, with a possible D match to TRBD1 (5 bases). CDR1 is SGDLS and CDR2 is YYNGEE in the germline V gene. Trimming cost V 4 bases and J 6 bases, with 10 bases left between them. The CDR3 has 12 amino acids.

The rearrangement uses TRBV27 and TRBJ2-7; 11 nucleotides match TRBD2. V shed 6 bases, J shed 0 bases, and the junction held 10 bases outside the gene matches. CDR1 is MNHEY and CDR2 is SMNVEV in the germline V gene (reference sequence). This CDR3 contains 17 residues. CDR3 sequence reads: CASSPGLAGSYSYEQYF. The CDR3 nucleotides are TGTGCCAGCAGCCCCGGACTAGCGGGTTCGTACTCCTACGAGCAGTACTTC.

This chain connects TRBV7-2 to TRBJ2-5, with D possibly matching TRBD2 (5 bases). The V gene's germline CDR1 is SGHTA and CDR2 FQGNSA. V was clipped by 2 bases and J by 2 bases, with 18 bases between them. The CDR3 length is 17 residues. CDR3 in DNA: TGTGCCAGCAGCTTAAAATTGCTGGCGGGTAATCAAGAGACCCAGTACTTC. Translating it yields CASSLKLLAGNQETQYF.